These 26 T cell receptor beta chains were sequenced from one sample in a study of graft-versus-host responses after intestinal transplantation. Data came from immunoSEQ multiplex PCR; TCRdb stores just in-frame clones and leaves some out. The table lists some 120,000 clones, more than 80% of them singletons, with over 0.15% in the top ten. Antigens of these TCRs are unknown. The material sequenced was unstimulated CD4+ T cells sorted from spleen or lymph node cells, taken before intestinal transplant. The receptors were sampled from a human donor who received an intestinal transplant.

V gene TRBV7-8 combines with J gene TRBJ1-5; no clear D gene. V shed 8 bases and J shed 9 bases, with 14 bases lying between them. The germline gives CDR1 SGHVS, CDR2 FQNEAQ. CDR3 length: 12 amino acids. The DNA of the CDR3 is TGTGCCAGCTCCCAGGTGGCCGGGCCCCAGCATTTT. It codes for CASSQVAGPQHF.

V usage is TRBV30 and J usage is TRBJ1-1; D remains ambiguous. Germline values: CDR1 GTSNPN, CDR2 SVGIG (reference sequence). The V end lost 4 bases, the J end lost 4 bases, and 13 bases lay between the germline ends. This CDR3 comprises 13 residues. The CDR3 loop is CAWTTVSSTEAFF. The DNA for the CDR3 is TGTGCCTGGACTACTGTCAGCAGCACTGAAGCTTTCTTT.

In DNA, the CDR3 is TGCGCCAGCAGCCCCTCCTCTGGGGCCAACGTCCTGACTTTC. Translating gives CASSPSSGANVLTF. The V call is TRBV10-1, the J call TRBJ2-6; unclear D gene. The CDR3 is 14 residues long. V was pared by 6 bases and J by 0 bases, with 6 bases between. CDR1 WNHNN and CDR2 SYGVQD come from the germline V gene (reference sequence).

This chain links TRBV4-1 with TRBJ2-5; 7 nucleotides match TRBD2. V lost 1 base and J lost 1; bases outside the gene matches: 9. This CDR3 contains 17 residues. CDR1 is MGHRA and CDR2 is YSYEKL in the germline V gene. CDR3 nucleotides: TGCGCCAGCAGCCAAGGGGGGTGGGACTACCTCCAAGAGACCCAGTACTTC. This translates into CASSQGGWDYLQETQYF.

To note about this clone: In the same sample, other DNA sequences code for this CDR3. The chain carries TRBV5-8 and TRBJ1-6, with D unclear. Germline lookup yields CDR1 SGHTS and CDR2 YDEGEE. This CDR3 has 14 residues. V was shortened by 2 bases and J by 6 bases, with 9 bases between the two germline ends. CDR3 DNA sequence: TGTGCCAGCAGCTTAGCCCCCCTTAATTCACCCCTCCACTTT. This gives the protein CASSLAPLNSPLHF.

The gene calls are TRBV4-1 and TRBJ2-5, with D perhaps matching TRBD2 (5 bases). V shed 1 base and J shed 4 bases, with 10 bases lying between them. CDR3 length: 14 amino acids. CDR1 and CDR2 (germline): MGHRA, YSYEKL. The chain's CDR3 is CASSQGNGGETQYF. The CDR3 nucleotides read TGCGCCAGCAGCCAAGGGAACGGAGGAGAGACCCAGTACTTC.

CDR3 sequence (DNA): TGTGCCAGCAGTCCCGCCTTATGGTTTTCCTACGAGCAGTACTTC. This sequence encodes CASSPALWFSYEQYF. The V call is TRBV6-5, the J call TRBJ2-7; D is undetermined. The CDR3 contains 15 residues. V was clipped by 5 bases and J by 1 base, with 15 bases between them. Germline V gene sequence: CDR1 MNHEY, CDR2 SVGAGI.

This chain joins TRBV6-1 and TRBJ2-7; 11 bases are shared with TRBD1. There are 14 residues in the CDR3. CDR1 MNHNS and CDR2 SASEGT come from the germline V gene. Trimming cost V 5 bases and J 7 bases; bases outside gene matches: 7. CDR3 loop: CASSYGQGAWEQYF. Here the CDR3 DNA reads TGTGCCAGCAGTTATGGACAGGGGGCGTGGGAGCAGTACTTC.

About this clone: The same CDR3 is also encoded by other DNA sequences in this sample. The chain is built from TRBV6-6 and TRBJ1-1; perhaps TRBD1 as D (5 bases). CDR3 size: 13 residues. The V gene's germline CDR1 is MNHNY and CDR2 SVGAGI (reference sequence). The V end was cut by 7 bases, the J end by 1 base, with 10 bases between. The CDR3 bases are TGTGCCAGCAAAGATAGGGGGAACACTGAAGCTTTCTTT. Its protein product is CASKDRGNTEAFF.

The rearrangement joins TRBV7-9 to TRBJ2-2, with 14 nucleotides matching TRBD2. CDR3 size: 19 residues. Germline V lookup: CDR1 SEHNR, CDR2 FQNEAQ (reference sequence). The trim removed 6 bases at V and 4 bases at J, leaving 13 bases unmatched. CDR3 sequence reads: CASRAGRLAGGQGTGELFF. The CDR3 DNA follows: TGTGCCAGCAGAGCCGGACGACTAGCGGGGGGGCAGGGCACCGGGGAGCTGTTTTTT.

The V call is TRBV18, the J call TRBJ2-7; no definite D call. This CDR3 is 15 amino acids long. Germline assignment: CDR1 KGHSH and CDR2 LQKENI. The germline V and J ends were trimmed by 2 bases and 0 bases, with 11 bases remaining between them. The CDR3 spells CASSPGAYRSYEQYF. The CDR3 bases are TGTGCCAGCTCACCAGGCGCATACCGCTCCTACGAGCAGTACTTC.

The chain uses TRBV19 and TRBJ1-5, with 9 bases that match TRBD1. The CDR3 is made up of 14 amino acids. Per germline, CDR1 LNHDA and CDR2 SQIVND (reference sequence). V dropped 7 bases and J dropped 7; count of bases not matched to a gene: 8. CDR3 DNA sequence: TGTGCCAGTACTAACAGGGGGCTTGGCCAGCCCCAGCATTTT. The encoded protein is CASTNRGLGQPQHF.

This clone was found once. This rearrangement joins TRBV5-5 to TRBJ1-1, with 9 bases fitting TRBD1. With 4 bases clipped from V and 5 bases from J, the junction kept 3 bases outside the gene matches. Germline V gene sequence: CDR1 SGHKS, CDR2 YYEKEE (reference sequence). The CDR3 spans 13 residues. The CDR3 sequence: CASSVGQGTEAFF. DNA for the CDR3: TGTGCCAGCAGCGTCGGACAGGGGACTGAAGCTTTCTTT.

V and J are TRBV2 and TRBJ1-3; possible D gene TRBD1, 5 bases. Germline V gene lookup returns CDR1 SNHLY and CDR2 FYNNEI. This CDR3 is 14 amino acids long. The V end was cut by 5 bases, the J end by 1 base, with 9 bases between. DNA for the CDR3: TGTGCCAGCAGTCGTACAGGATCTGGAAACACCATATATTTT. Protein: CASSRTGSGNTIYF.

The rearrangement links TRBV2 to TRBJ1-1; D gene ambiguous. The CDR3 has 16 amino acids. V lost 2 bases and J lost 4, with 17 bases in between. Per the germline V gene, CDR1 is SNHLY and CDR2 is FYNNEI. The CDR3 DNA reads as TGTGCCAGCAGTGAAATGTTGGGGAGGTTGGGCACTGAAGCTTTCTTT. Amino acids: CASSEMLGRLGTEAFF.

The chain uses TRBV9 and TRBJ1-1, with 7 bases lining up with TRBD1. V lost 0 bases and J lost 1; bases outside the gene matches: 9. From germline, CDR1 is SGDLS and CDR2 YYNGEE. The CDR3 runs 17 residues. The CDR3 is CASSVGGRQGQNTEAFF. Here the CDR3 DNA reads TGTGCCAGCAGCGTAGGGGGGCGACAGGGCCAGAACACTGAAGCTTTCTTT.

J is TRBJ2-5 and V is TRBV5-6; no clear D. The CDR3 totals 15 residues. Between the trimmed V and J ends, which lost 5 bases and 1 base, there was a span of 15 bases. The V gene's germline CDR1 is SGHDT and CDR2 YYEEEE. The CDR3 sequence is CASRPTSGIQETQYF. The CDR3 DNA reads as TGTGCCAGCAGACCGACCTCTGGGATCCAAGAGACCCAGTACTTC.

This chain uses TRBV7-9 with TRBJ2-3, with 9 nucleotides matching TRBD2. The germline V gene has CDR1 SEHNR and CDR2 FQNEAQ (reference sequence). V gave up 10 bases and J gave up 3 bases; unmatched junction bases: 2. CDR3 size: 12 residues. The CDR3 DNA is TGTGCCACCGGACTAGCGACAGATACGCAGTATTTT. It yields the protein CATGLATDTQYF.

V and J are TRBV7-3 and TRBJ2-3, with TRBD2 identical over 9 bases. The CDR3 totals 17 residues. With 2 bases clipped from V and 0 bases from J, the junction kept 6 bases outside the gene matches. The germline V gene has CDR1 SGHTA and CDR2 FQGTGA. CDR3 region: CASSLGAGGPSTDTQYF. CDR3 coding DNA: TGTGCCAGCAGCTTAGGGGCGGGGGGGCCTAGCACAGATACGCAGTATTTT.

Only one count was recorded for this clone. This chain uses TRBV19 with TRBJ1-2; TRBD1 agrees at 10 bases. The CDR3 is made up of 16 amino acids. Germline trimming cut 7 bases from V and 5 bases from J; bases unmatched to any gene: 13. Per germline, CDR1 LNHDA and CDR2 SQIVND (reference sequence). The CDR3: CASTNSAGTGDYGYTF. In DNA, the CDR3 is TGTGCCAGTACCAACTCAGCGGGGACAGGGGATTATGGCTACACCTTC. Full variable domain (missing parts from reference TRBV19 and TRBJ1-2): DGGITQSPKYLFRKEGQNVTLSCEQNLNHDAMYWYRQDPGQGLRLIYYSQIVNDFQKGDIAEGYSVSREKKESFPLTVTSAQKNPTAFYLCASTNSAGTGDYGYTFGSGTRLTVV.

This chain uses TRBV19 with TRBJ1-2; D is ambiguous. The CDR3 sequence is 15 residues long. Trimming left V 5 bases short and J 4 bases short, with 17 bases between. The germline V gene has CDR1 LNHDA and CDR2 SQIVND (reference sequence). CDR3 nucleotides: TGTGCCAGTAGTGCCCCCCCTCCCGCGCGCTATGGCTACACCTTC. Its protein product is CASSAPPPARYGYTF.

This chain uses TRBV10-3 with TRBJ2-1; perhaps TRBD1 as D (5 bases). The CDR3 is 15 residues long. Per the germline V gene, CDR1 is ENHRY and CDR2 is SYGVKD. Trimming shortened V by 2 bases and J by 1 base, and 9 bases separated the two germline ends. CDR3 sequence reads: CAISEGDSSYNEQFF. CDR3 in DNA: TGTGCCATCAGTGAGGGCGACAGTTCCTACAATGAGCAGTTCTTC.

V usage is TRBV20-1 and J usage is TRBJ2-1, with a weak D call TRBD2 (5 bases). Germline loops: CDR1 DFQATT, CDR2 SNEGSKA (reference sequence). Trimming took off 4 bases at V and 9 bases at J, with 10 bases between the two ends. This CDR3 has 11 amino acids. The CDR3 bases are TGCAGTGCTAAGGAGGCCTCTGAGCAGTTCTTC. Translation gives CSAKEASEQFF.

V gene TRBV6-5 combines with J gene TRBJ1-6; D is undetermined. The CDR3 has 14 amino acids. V was cut by 7 bases and J by 7 bases, with 14 bases left in between. Per the germline V gene, CDR1 is MNHEY and CDR2 is SVGAGI. CDR3 sequence (DNA): TGTGCCAGCATGTTAAGCTTGTGGAATTCACCCCTCCACTTT. It translates to CASMLSLWNSPLHF.

The V and J genes are TRBV7-9 and TRBJ1-4; D not resolved. The CDR3 consists of 17 residues. Deletions cut 1 base from V and 0 bases from J, with 12 bases between. Germline V lookup: CDR1 SEHNR, CDR2 FQNEAQ (reference sequence). The CDR3 protein is CASSLGRTLATNEKLFF. DNA of the CDR3: TGTGCCAGCAGCTTAGGGCGGACTCTCGCAACTAATGAAAAACTGTTTTTT.

This clone was observed a handful of times. The chain links TRBV7-6 to TRBJ1-3; 9 bases line up with TRBD1. This CDR3 is built from 15 residues. The V gene end was trimmed by 5 bases and the J gene end by 3 bases; junction bases not matched to a gene: 5. Germline V lookup: CDR1 SGHVS, CDR2 FNYEAQ. Here the CDR3 reads CASSPQGAYGNTIYF. The CDR3 DNA follows: TGTGCCAGCAGCCCACAGGGGGCTTATGGAAACACCATATATTTT.